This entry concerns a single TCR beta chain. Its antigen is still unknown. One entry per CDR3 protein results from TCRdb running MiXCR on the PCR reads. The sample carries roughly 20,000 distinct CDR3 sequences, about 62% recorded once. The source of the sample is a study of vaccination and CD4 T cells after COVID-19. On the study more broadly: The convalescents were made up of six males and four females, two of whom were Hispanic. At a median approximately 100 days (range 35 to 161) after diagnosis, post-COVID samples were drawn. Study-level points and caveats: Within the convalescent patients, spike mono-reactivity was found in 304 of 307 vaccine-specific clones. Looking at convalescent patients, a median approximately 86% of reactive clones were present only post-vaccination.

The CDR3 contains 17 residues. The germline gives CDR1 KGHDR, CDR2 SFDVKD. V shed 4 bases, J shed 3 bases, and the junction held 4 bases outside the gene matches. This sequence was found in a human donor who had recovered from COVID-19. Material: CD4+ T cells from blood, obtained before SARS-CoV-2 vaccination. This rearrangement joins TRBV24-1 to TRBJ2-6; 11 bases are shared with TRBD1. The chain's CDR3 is CATSDSDRGLGANVLTF. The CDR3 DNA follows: TGTGCCACCAGTGACTCGGACAGGGGGCTTGGGGCCAACGTCCTGACTTTC.